This entry lists 31 T cell receptor beta chains sequenced from one sample in a study of cytomegalovirus exposure and HLA in healthy donors. Produced via immunoSEQ multiplex PCR; TCRdb's table is partial and in-frame only. This sample has around 98,000 clones; 87% occur once, and the top ten carry roughly 3.9%. Sample: PBMCs. The receptor set was obtained from a woman in her thirties in good health and CMV-seronegative.

The J gene is TRBJ2-7, the V gene TRBV5-1; 16 bases fit TRBD2. V gave up 4 bases and J gave up 4 bases; unmatched junction bases: 8. CDR3 size: 17 residues. CDR1 is SGHRS and CDR2 is YFSETQ in the germline V gene. CDR3 sequence reads: CASSPGTSGRAWYEQYF. The CDR3 region has the DNA TGCGCCAGCAGCCCCGGGACTAGCGGGAGGGCCTGGTACGAGCAGTACTTC. Together with reference TRBV5-1 and TRBJ2-7, the CDR3 gives the full variable domain: KAGVTQTPRYLIKTRGQQVTLSCSPISGHRSVSWYQQTPGQGLQFLFEYFSETQRNKGNFPGRFSGRQFSNSRSEMNVSTLELGDSALYLCASSPGTSGRAWYEQYFGPGTRLTVT.

The rearrangement uses TRBV5-1 and TRBJ1-1; 8 bases align to TRBD1. Germline V gene sequence: CDR1 SGHRS, CDR2 YFSETQ. The length of the CDR3 is 15 residues. After removal of 2 bases from V and 0 bases from J, the junction contained 3 bases not matched to a gene. This chain's CDR3 is CASSLRTGLNTEAFF. As DNA, the CDR3 is TGCGCCAGCAGCTTACGGACAGGGTTGAACACTGAAGCTTTCTTT.

This chain joins TRBV28 and TRBJ2-1; possibly TRBD1 for D (6 bases). V lost 7 bases, J lost 8 bases, and 12 bases lay in between. The germline V gene has CDR1 MDHEN and CDR2 SYDVKM. The CDR3 covers 12 residues. CDR3 region: CASNPAGDEQFF. The CDR3 DNA reads as TGTGCCAGCAACCCAGCAGGGGATGAGCAGTTCTTC.

This chain joins TRBV11-3 and TRBJ2-1, with 8 positions matching TRBD1. This CDR3 has 14 residues. After removal of 4 bases from V and 7 bases from J, the junction contained 6 bases not matched to a gene. Germline V CDR1 and CDR2: SGHNT, YENEEA. CDR3: CASSSGQGWNEQFF. The CDR3 DNA follows: TGTGCCAGCAGCTCCGGACAGGGCTGGAATGAGCAGTTCTTC.

The chain combines TRBV13 with TRBJ1-1, with TRBD1 matching 10 bases. Germline lookup yields CDR1 PRHDT and CDR2 FYEKMQ (reference sequence). The CDR3 runs 15 residues. The ends lost 5 bases at V and 1 base at J; junction bases unmatched: 4. The CDR3 DNA follows: TGTGCCAGCAGCACCTGGACAGGGGGGAACACTGAAGCTTTCTTT. It encodes CASSTWTGGNTEAFF.

CDR3 DNA sequence: TGTGCCAGCAGCCAACGGAACTATGGCTACACCTTC. It translates to CASSQRNYGYTF. V gene TRBV11-2 combines with J gene TRBJ1-2; D unresolved. The V and J ends lost 5 bases and 2 bases respectively, with 6 bases between them. The CDR3 is 12 residues long. CDR1 is SGHAT, CDR2 FQNNGV, per germline. Together with reference TRBV11-2 and TRBJ1-2, the CDR3 gives the full variable domain: EAGVAQSPRYKIIEKRQSVAFWCNPISGHATLYWYQQILGQGPKLLIQFQNNGVVDDSQLPKDRFSAERLKGVDSTLKIQPAKLEDSAVYLCASSQRNYGYTFGSGTRLTVV.

The chain uses TRBV9 and TRBJ2-1; 11 bases align to TRBD2. Germline CDR1 and CDR2: SGDLS and YYNGEE. J lost 3 bases, V lost 3 bases, and 2 bases had no gene match. This CDR3 is built from 15 residues. The CDR3 coding sequence is TGTGCCAGCAGCGGTAGCGGGAGGGGCTACAATGAGCAGTTCTTC. It is translated as CASSGSGRGYNEQFF. The whole variable domain, remainder taken from reference TRBV9 and TRBJ2-1, is DSGVTQTPKHLITATGQRVTLRCSPRSGDLSVYWYQQSLDQGLQFLIQYYNGEERAKGNILERFSAQQFPDLHSELNLSSLELGDSALYFCASSGSGRGYNEQFFGPGTRLTVL.

The chain is built from TRBV11-2 and TRBJ2-5; the D gene is possibly TRBD2 (5 bases). CDR1 and CDR2 from the germline V gene are SGHAT and FQNNGV. V was shortened by 6 bases and J by 4 bases, with 12 bases between the two germline ends. The CDR3 contains 13 residues. The CDR3 nucleotides are TGTGCCAGCAGTGTCGGGGTAGGAGAGACCCAGTACTTC. Translated, it gives CASSVGVGETQYF. Drawing the rest from reference TRBV11-2 and TRBJ2-5, the complete variable domain is EAGVAQSPRYKIIEKRQSVAFWCNPISGHATLYWYQQILGQGPKLLIQFQNNGVVDDSQLPKDRFSAERLKGVDSTLKIQPAKLEDSAVYLCASSVGVGETQYFGPGTRLLVL.

This clone was seen just once. The J gene is TRBJ2-7, the V gene TRBV5-4; D possibly corresponds to TRBD2 (6 bases). V lost 0 bases and J lost 5, with 15 bases in between. This CDR3 comprises 15 residues. CDR1 and CDR2 (germline): SGHNT, YYREEE (reference sequence). The CDR3 region is CASSLGRGGRNEQYF. The DNA for the CDR3 is TGTGCCAGCAGCTTGGGACGGGGTGGGAGGAACGAGCAGTACTTC. The full variable domain, its missing parts supplied by reference TRBV5-4 and TRBJ2-7, is ETGVTQSPTHLIKTRGQQVTLRCSSQSGHNTVSWYQQALGQGPQFIFQYYREEENGRGNFPPRFSGLQFPNYSSELNVNALELDDSALYLCASSLGRGGRNEQYFGPGTRLTVT.

The J gene is TRBJ1-1, the V gene TRBV5-1; no firm D call. The V gene's germline CDR1 is SGHRS and CDR2 YFSETQ. Trimming took off 0 bases at V and 1 base at J, with 7 bases between the two ends. The CDR3 spans 14 residues. CDR3 DNA sequence: TGCGCCAGCAGCTTGGCGGCAGGGAACACTGAAGCTTTCTTT. Protein product: CASSLAAGNTEAFF.

The J gene is TRBJ2-7, the V gene TRBV14, with 8 positions matching TRBD2. With 4 bases clipped from V and 4 bases from J, the junction kept 6 bases outside the gene matches. This CDR3 contains 14 residues. Germline loops: CDR1 SGHDN, CDR2 FVKESK. CDR3 in amino acids: CASSLRGGRYEQYF. The CDR3 region has the DNA TGTGCCAGCAGCCTCCGCGGGGGGAGGTACGAGCAGTACTTC.

V and J are TRBV9 and TRBJ1-3; D unclear. This CDR3 contains 15 residues. V was cut by 4 bases and J by 0 bases, with 11 bases left in between. Germline V lookup: CDR1 SGDLS, CDR2 YYNGEE. The CDR3 bases are TGTGCCAGCAGCTTATACGGGAGCTCTGGAAACACCATATATTTT. Protein: CASSLYGSSGNTIYF. The full variable domain, completed using reference TRBV9 and TRBJ1-3, is DSGVTQTPKHLITATGQRVTLRCSPRSGDLSVYWYQQSLDQGLQFLIQYYNGEERAKGNILERFSAQQFPDLHSELNLSSLELGDSALYFCASSLYGSSGNTIYFGEGSWLTVV.

The chain combines TRBV6-6 with TRBJ2-1, with 13 bases lining up with TRBD2. Germline V gene sequence: CDR1 MNHNY, CDR2 SVGAGI (reference sequence). This CDR3 is built from 14 residues. Trimming cost V 6 bases and J 9 bases; bases outside gene matches: 5. The chain's CDR3 is CASRTSGGALEQFF. DNA for the CDR3: TGTGCCAGCAGAACTAGCGGGGGGGCCCTTGAGCAGTTCTTC.

The V call is TRBV6-1, the J call TRBJ1-1, with 7 positions matching TRBD1. The CDR3 totals 13 residues. Germline V gene sequence: CDR1 MNHNS, CDR2 SASEGT. J gave up 3 bases and V 6 bases, and 4 bases lay outside the gene matches. The chain's CDR3 is CASRRDSYTEAFF. The DNA of the CDR3 is TGTGCCAGCAGGAGGGACAGCTACACTGAAGCTTTCTTT.

The gene calls are TRBV18 and TRBJ1-1; 8 bases agree with TRBD1. V lost 4 bases and J lost 6; bases outside the gene matches: 10. This CDR3 has 15 residues. The germline CDR1 and CDR2 sequences are KGHSH and LQKENI. The CDR3 is CASSRPTGAIAEAFF. The CDR3 DNA follows: TGTGCCAGCTCACGACCGACAGGGGCGATCGCTGAAGCTTTCTTT. The variable domain in full, completed from reference TRBV18 and TRBJ1-1, reads NAGVMQNPRHLVRRRGQEARLRCSPMKGHSHVYWYRQLPEEGLKFMVYLQKENIIDESGMPKERFSAEFPKEGPSILRIQQVVRGDSAAYFCASSRPTGAIAEAFFGQGTRLTVV.

This clone was detected once. The chain recombines TRBV19 with TRBJ1-2, with a possible D match to TRBD1 (5 bases). Germline V lookup: CDR1 LNHDA, CDR2 SQIVND (reference sequence). The ends were cut back, 5 bases at V and 2 bases at J, with 18 bases in the middle. The length of the CDR3 is 16 residues. This CDR3 reads CASSATRGGSNYGYTF. CDR3 sequence (DNA): TGTGCCAGTAGTGCGACTAGGGGTGGCAGCAACTATGGCTACACCTTC.

The V and J genes are TRBV19 and TRBJ1-1, with D possibly being TRBD1 (5 bases). CDR1 is LNHDA and CDR2 is SQIVND in the germline V gene (reference sequence). Trimming pared 3 bases from V and 3 bases from J, leaving 11 bases between. This CDR3 contains 14 residues. CDR3 sequence reads: CASSMLGGDTEAFF. CDR3 nucleotide sequence: TGTGCCAGTAGTATGTTGGGAGGGGACACTGAAGCTTTCTTT.

The V gene is TRBV5-1, the J gene TRBJ2-7; the match to TRBD2 covers 7 bases. Germline-derived CDR1 and CDR2 are SGHRS and YFSETQ. J lost 6 bases, V lost 5 bases, and 11 bases had no gene match. This CDR3 region has 14 residues. CDR3 sequence: CASSDQRGLGEQYF. CDR3 bases: TGCGCCAGCAGTGATCAGCGGGGTTTGGGCGAGCAGTACTTC.

The V and J genes are TRBV18 and TRBJ2-1, with TRBD2 matching 7 bases. The CDR3 covers 16 residues. Looked up from germline, CDR1 is KGHSH and CDR2 is LQKENI. The junction had 14 bases not matched to a gene; V was cut back by 5 bases and J by 7 bases. DNA of the CDR3: TGTGCCAGCTCATCTTCTTGGGCGGGAGCTTATAATGAGCAGTTCTTC. Its protein is CASSSSWAGAYNEQFF.

The chain recombines TRBV2 with TRBJ1-2; the D gene is possibly TRBD1 (5 bases). The CDR3 runs 15 residues. The V end was cut by 4 bases, the J end by 0 bases, with 12 bases between. Germline CDR1 and CDR2: SNHLY and FYNNEI. CDR3 loop: CASSARQPPNYGYTF. The CDR3 DNA follows: TGTGCCAGCAGTGCCAGACAGCCTCCTAACTATGGCTACACCTTC.

The chain has TRBV5-1 and TRBJ1-1; D ambiguous. With 4 bases removed from V and 5 bases from J, the gap between germline ends came to 15 bases. Germline CDR1 SGHRS, CDR2 YFSETQ. The CDR3 spans 14 residues. The CDR3 sequence is CASSPRALKTEAFF. CDR3 coding DNA: TGCGCCAGCAGCCCGAGGGCCCTTAAGACTGAAGCTTTCTTT.

J is TRBJ2-5 and V is TRBV2; 9 bases fit TRBD2. Germline V gene sequence: CDR1 SNHLY, CDR2 FYNNEI. Trimming at V came to 2 bases and at J to 0 bases, leaving 7 bases not matched to a gene. CDR3 length: 17 amino acids. In DNA form, the CDR3 reads TGTGCCAGCAGTGAAAGTTTGGCGGGGGGGTACCAAGAGACCCAGTACTTC. Protein: CASSESLAGGYQETQYF. Drawing the rest from reference TRBV2 and TRBJ2-5, the complete variable domain is EPEVTQTPSHQVTQMGQEVILRCVPISNHLYFYWYRQILGQKVEFLVSFYNNEISEKSEIFDDQFSVERPDGSNFTLKIRSTKLEDSAMYFCASSESLAGGYQETQYFGPGTRLLVL.

V is TRBV5-1 and J is TRBJ2-5; 10 positions agree with TRBD2. The length of the CDR3 is 15 residues. Germline values: CDR1 SGHRS, CDR2 YFSETQ. After removal of 4 bases from V and 5 bases from J, the junction contained 8 bases not matched to a gene. The CDR3 DNA follows: TGCGCCAGCAGCGACCCTAGCGGGGGAGTGGAGACCCAGTACTTC. Translated: CASSDPSGGVETQYF.

The chain uses TRBV11-1 and TRBJ2-7; 8 bases fit TRBD1. CDR1 SGHAT and CDR2 FQDESV come from the germline V gene (reference sequence). This CDR3 spans 15 amino acids. J was trimmed by 6 bases and V by 1 base; bases with no gene match: 8. Here the CDR3 DNA reads TGTGCCAGCAGCTTAGGGGGACAGGCTTCTCGCGAGCAGTACTTC. This gives the protein CASSLGGQASREQYF.

The rearrangement links TRBV6-1 to TRBJ1-2; no reliable D call. V shed 1 base and J shed 4 bases, with 4 bases lying between them. The CDR3 loop spans 12 amino acids. Per the germline V gene, CDR1 is MNHNS and CDR2 is SASEGT. Written as DNA, the CDR3 is TGTGCCAGCAGTGAAGGAGTCTATGGCTACACCTTC. This encodes CASSEGVYGYTF.

This clone was recorded only once. CDR3 DNA sequence: TGTGCCAGTAGTTTCCACCCCAGGGGAGCTAATGAAAAACTGTTTTTT. This translates into CASSFHPRGANEKLFF. The rearrangement links TRBV19 to TRBJ1-4; D is perhaps TRBD1 (6 bases). CDR1 and CDR2 from the germline V gene are LNHDA and SQIVND (reference sequence). Trimming removed 5 bases at V and 3 bases at J, with 16 bases between. This CDR3 is built from 16 residues.

The gene calls are TRBV5-1 and TRBJ2-2; TRBD2 agrees at 8 bases. V dropped 1 base and J dropped 7; count of bases not matched to a gene: 6. CDR1 is SGHRS, CDR2 YFSETQ, per germline. This CDR3 spans 15 amino acids. This CDR3 reads CASSLFAGGDGELFF. The CDR3 coding sequence is TGCGCCAGCAGCTTGTTCGCGGGGGGCGACGGGGAGCTGTTTTTT.

This clone was counted once. The CDR3 loop is CSVVTSGADTQYF. The CDR3, as DNA: TGCAGCGTTGTAACTAGCGGTGCAGATACGCAGTATTTT. This rearrangement joins TRBV29-1 to TRBJ2-3, with 8 bases identical to TRBD2. CDR3 length equals 13 residues. V shed 4 bases, J shed 4 bases, and the junction held 4 bases outside the gene matches. Germline CDR1 SQVTM, CDR2 ANQGSEA.

This chain uses TRBV9 with TRBJ2-7; D possibly corresponds to TRBD1 (6 bases). CDR3 size: 15 residues. V shed 4 bases and J shed 2 bases, with 16 bases lying between them. The germline V gene encodes CDR1 SGDLS and CDR2 YYNGEE. CDR3 sequence (DNA): TGTGCCAGCAGCCCCCGTGAAGGGGGTCCCTACGAGCAGTACTTC. Protein: CASSPREGGPYEQYF. Filled out from reference TRBV9 and TRBJ2-7, the complete variable domain reads DSGVTQTPKHLITATGQRVTLRCSPRSGDLSVYWYQQSLDQGLQFLIQYYNGEERAKGNILERFSAQQFPDLHSELNLSSLELGDSALYFCASSPREGGPYEQYFGPGTRLTVT.

V gene TRBV28 combines with J gene TRBJ2-1; the match to TRBD2 covers 7 bases. This CDR3 region has 15 residues. V gave up 4 bases and J gave up 8 bases; unmatched junction bases: 11. Germline V lookup: CDR1 MDHEN, CDR2 SYDVKM. In DNA form, the CDR3 reads TGTGCCAGCAGTTCTTTAGCGGGTCGAGGGGATGAGCAGTTCTTC. Encoded protein: CASSSLAGRGDEQFF.

This clone was found once. The rearrangement links TRBV2 to TRBJ2-3; 9 bases line up with TRBD2. J was trimmed by 6 bases and V by 6 bases; bases with no gene match: 10. Germline lookup yields CDR1 SNHLY and CDR2 FYNNEI. The CDR3 extends over 15 amino acids. The CDR3 sequence is CASSPRGGPRDTQYF. The CDR3 DNA is TGTGCCAGCAGCCCGCGGGGGGGACCCAGGGATACGCAGTATTTT. The full variable domain, with the rest looked up from reference TRBV2 and TRBJ2-3, is EPEVTQTPSHQVTQMGQEVILRCVPISNHLYFYWYRQILGQKVEFLVSFYNNEISEKSEIFDDQFSVERPDGSNFTLKIRSTKLEDSAMYFCASSPRGGPRDTQYFGPGTRLTVL.